This is a list of T cell receptor beta chains from one sample in a study of vaccination effects on CD4 cells after COVID-19. Antigens for these TCRs are unknown. Repertoires were generated with immunoSEQ multiplex PCR, while TCRdb's copy carries only in-frame clones and drops some. The sample holds 12,000 to 15,000 clones, roughly four fifths seen once. Sequences were derived from CD4+ T cells from PBMCs cultured with HCoV-NL63 spike peptides, sampled after COVID-19 vaccination. Receptors originate from a human donor who had a prior SARS-CoV-2 infection. Both conserved end residues are part of each CDR3. The order of the fields is D gene, clone size, V gene, J gene, CDR3 protein, CDR3 DNA. A D gene is named only where the DNA matches it firmly. Size tells how often a clone was seen (once, few, many) or the class of an expanded clone, and some rows leave it out.

d_gene: NA; abundance: NA; v_gene: TRBV2; j_gene: TRBJ2-1; CDR3aa: CASVWTLGDEQFF; CDR3nt: TGTGCCAGCGTGTGGACCCTTGGGGATGAGCAGTTCTTC
d_gene: NA; abundance: NA; v_gene: TRBV5-1; j_gene: TRBJ1-4; CDR3aa: CASSPDVGTNEKLFF; CDR3nt: TGCGCCAGCAGCCCTGATGTAGGAACTAATGAAAAACTGTTTTTT
d_gene: NA; abundance: NA; v_gene: TRBV4-3; j_gene: TRBJ2-1; CDR3aa: CASSQDRVTLFSVF; CDR3nt: TGCGCCAGCAGCCAAGATCGGGTGACCTTATTTAGTGTCTTC
d_gene: TRBD1; abundance: NA; v_gene: TRBV6-1; j_gene: TRBJ1-2; CDR3aa: CASSEGGRDSNYGYTF; CDR3nt: TGTGCCAGCAGTGAAGGGGGCCGGGACAGCAACTATGGCTACACCTTC
d_gene: TRBD1; abundance: few; v_gene: TRBV7-2; j_gene: TRBJ2-1; CDR3aa: CASSATGGFYNEQFF; CDR3nt: TGTGCCAGCAGCGCTACAGGGGGCTTCTATAATGAGCAGTTCTTC
d_gene: NA; abundance: NA; v_gene: TRBV9; j_gene: TRBJ2-3; CDR3aa: CASSVGPQATDTQYF; CDR3nt: TGTGCCAGCAGCGTAGGGCCCCAGGCGACAGATACGCAGTATTTT
d_gene: TRBD2; abundance: NA; v_gene: TRBV5-1; j_gene: TRBJ2-2; CDR3aa: CASSSSGRGNTGELFF; CDR3nt: TGCGCCAGCAGCTCTAGCGGGAGGGGGAACACCGGGGAGCTGTTTTTT
d_gene: NA; abundance: NA; v_gene: TRBV27; j_gene: TRBJ1-4; CDR3aa: CASRTRGEGEKLFF; CDR3nt: TGTGCCAGCAGGACGAGGGGTGAGGGTGAAAAACTGTTTTTT
d_gene: NA; abundance: NA; v_gene: TRBV2; j_gene: TRBJ2-3; CDR3aa: CASSERLSDTQYF; CDR3nt: TGTGCCAGCAGTGAAAGGTTATCAGATACGCAGTATTTT
d_gene: TRBD2; abundance: NA; v_gene: TRBV9; j_gene: TRBJ2-3; CDR3aa: CASSDRRSGRAGTQYF; CDR3nt: TGTGCCAGCAGCGACAGGCGTAGCGGGAGGGCCGGTACGCAGTATTTT
d_gene: NA; abundance: few; v_gene: TRBV20-1; j_gene: TRBJ1-2; CDR3aa: CSVARDYGYTF; CDR3nt: TGCAGTGTGGCGAGGGACTATGGCTACACCTTC
d_gene: NA; abundance: once; v_gene: TRBV14; j_gene: TRBJ1-3; CDR3aa: CASSRPGISGNTIYF; CDR3nt: TGTGCCAGCAGCCGTCCGGGGATCTCTGGAAACACCATATATTTT
d_gene: NA; abundance: NA; v_gene: TRBV13; j_gene: TRBJ1-2; CDR3aa: CASTRSNYGYTF; CDR3nt: TGTGCCAGCACCAGATCTAACTATGGCTACACCTTC
d_gene: TRBD1; abundance: once; v_gene: TRBV15; j_gene: TRBJ2-3; CDR3aa: CATSRIDRALRDTQYF; CDR3nt: TGTGCCACCAGCAGAATCGACAGGGCATTAAGAGATACGCAGTATTTT
d_gene: NA; abundance: NA; v_gene: TRBV7-9; j_gene: TRBJ1-1; CDR3aa: CASSEGSSNTEAFF; CDR3nt: TGTGCCAGCAGCGAGGGGTCCTCGAACACTGAAGCTTTCTTT
d_gene: TRBD1; abundance: NA; v_gene: TRBV27; j_gene: TRBJ1-1; CDR3aa: CASSLTEPVGQGHTEAFF; CDR3nt: TGTGCCAGCAGTTTAACTGAGCCTGTCGGACAGGGACACACTGAAGCTTTCTTT
d_gene: TRBD1; abundance: NA; v_gene: TRBV11-1; j_gene: TRBJ2-3; CDR3aa: CASSPGQETDTQYF; CDR3nt: TGTGCCAGCAGCCCGGGACAGGAGACAGATACGCAGTATTTT
d_gene: NA; abundance: NA; v_gene: TRBV7-9; j_gene: TRBJ2-7; CDR3aa: CASSLLSGSYEQYF; CDR3nt: TGTGCCAGCAGCTTACTTTCCGGTTCCTACGAGCAGTACTTC
d_gene: NA; abundance: NA; v_gene: TRBV6-2/TRBV6-3; j_gene: TRBJ2-1; CDR3aa: CASSPPPGSGRHNEQFF; CDR3nt: TGTGCCAGCAGTCCGCCCCCCGGTTCAGGGAGGCACAATGAGCAGTTCTTC
d_gene: NA; abundance: NA; v_gene: TRBV19; j_gene: TRBJ2-2; CDR3aa: CASSIGGVDGTGELFF; CDR3nt: TGTGCCAGTAGTATTGGCGGGGTCGATGGCACCGGGGAGCTGTTTTTT
d_gene: NA; abundance: NA; v_gene: TRBV2; j_gene: TRBJ1-3; CDR3aa: CASSLRHLSGNTIYF; CDR3nt: TGTGCCAGCTCGTTGCGACATCTCTCTGGAAACACCATATATTTT
d_gene: TRBD2; abundance: NA; v_gene: TRBV6-5; j_gene: TRBJ2-5; CDR3aa: CAGQRGTETQYF; CDR3nt: TGTGCCGGCCAGCGGGGGACGGAGACCCAGTACTTC
d_gene: NA; abundance: NA; v_gene: TRBV12-3/TRBV12-4; j_gene: TRBJ2-2; CDR3aa: CASSRFTGGELFF; CDR3nt: TGTGCCAGCAGCCGCTTTACGGGCGGGGAGCTGTTTTTT
d_gene: NA; abundance: NA; v_gene: TRBV14; j_gene: TRBJ2-7; CDR3aa: CASSQSNYEQYF; CDR3nt: TGTGCCAGCAGCCAATCAAACTACGAGCAGTACTTC
d_gene: TRBD1; abundance: NA; v_gene: TRBV15; j_gene: TRBJ1-1; CDR3aa: CATSTGQRDTEAFF; CDR3nt: TGTGCCACCAGCACGGGACAGAGGGACACTGAAGCTTTCTTT
d_gene: TRBD1; abundance: NA; v_gene: TRBV11-2; j_gene: TRBJ1-5; CDR3aa: CASSFTGVGQPQHF; CDR3nt: TGTGCCAGCAGCTTCACAGGGGTCGGTCAGCCCCAGCATTTT
d_gene: NA; abundance: NA; v_gene: TRBV20-1; j_gene: TRBJ1-1; CDR3aa: CSAIKSEAFF; CDR3nt: TGCAGTGCTATCAAATCAGAAGCTTTCTTT
d_gene: TRBD1; abundance: NA; v_gene: TRBV5-1; j_gene: TRBJ1-2; CDR3aa: CASSSVTGGGGYTF; CDR3nt: TGCGCCAGCAGCTCCGTTACAGGGGGCGGTGGCTACACCTTC
d_gene: NA; abundance: once; v_gene: TRBV7-9; j_gene: TRBJ1-1; CDR3aa: CASSTSRRGGTEAFF; CDR3nt: TGTGCCAGCAGCACCTCCCGACGAGGCGGGACTGAAGCTTTCTTT
d_gene: TRBD2; abundance: NA; v_gene: TRBV20-1; j_gene: TRBJ2-1; CDR3aa: CSASSGTSGRGDNEQFF; CDR3nt: TGCAGTGCTAGTTCCGGGACTAGCGGGCGTGGGGACAATGAGCAGTTCTTC
d_gene: NA; abundance: NA; v_gene: TRBV29-1; j_gene: TRBJ1-1; CDR3aa: CSVNGRFGNTEAFF; CDR3nt: TGCAGCGTTAATGGACGGTTCGGTAACACTGAAGCTTTCTTT
d_gene: NA; abundance: NA; v_gene: TRBV5-1; j_gene: TRBJ2-3; CDR3aa: CASSLEGQGDTQYF; CDR3nt: TGCGCCAGCAGCTTGGAGGGGCAGGGAGATACGCAGTATTTT
d_gene: NA; abundance: NA; v_gene: TRBV5-1; j_gene: TRBJ1-1; CDR3aa: CASSWQGWNTEAFF; CDR3nt: TGCGCCAGCAGCTGGCAGGGGTGGAACACTGAAGCTTTCTTT
d_gene: TRBD2; abundance: NA; v_gene: TRBV6-5; j_gene: TRBJ2-1; CDR3aa: CASSYMARSGSRFF; CDR3nt: TGTGCCAGCAGTTACATGGCCCGTAGCGGGAGTCGGTTCTTC
d_gene: NA; abundance: NA; v_gene: TRBV25-1; j_gene: TRBJ2-7; CDR3aa: CASSELSRDEQYF; CDR3nt: TGTGCCAGCAGTGAATTAAGCAGGGACGAGCAGTACTTC
d_gene: NA; abundance: NA; v_gene: TRBV5-1; j_gene: TRBJ1-4; CDR3aa: CASSLGEPEARKLFF; CDR3nt: TGCGCCAGCAGCTTGGGGGAGCCGGAAGCTCGAAAACTGTTTTTT
d_gene: NA; abundance: NA; v_gene: TRBV4-1; j_gene: TRBJ1-1; CDR3aa: CASSQGHPQGRKMNTEAFF; CDR3nt: TGCGCCAGCAGCCAAGGGCATCCGCAGGGTAGGAAGATGAACACTGAAGCTTTCTTT